The present T cell receptor beta chain was sequenced within a study of blood T cell repertoires in COVID-19. In the study overall: There were acute and convalescent COVID-19 samples, and they came from the United States, Italy and Spain.

In assigning cohorts, the study relied on participant-reported clinical history. Germline trimming cut 3 bases from V and 5 bases from J; bases unmatched to any gene: 10. CDR1 SGHTA and CDR2 FQGNSA come from the germline V gene. The CDR3 is made up of 17 amino acids. The data were produced by immunoSEQ multiplex PCR, yet TCRdb's version contains in-frame clones alone and is incomplete. The sample records hundreds of thousands of clones, 70% to 90% being singletons. This TCR was sampled from a woman aged 18-30 years with acute COVID-19. The rearrangement joins TRBV7-2 to TRBJ2-5; 12 bases match TRBD2. The sample was PBMCs or T cells enriched from blood (not recorded which). CDR3 DNA sequence: TGTGCCAGCAGCTTCTGGCTAGCGGGGGGGCCGGGTGAGACCCAGTACTTC. Translating gives CASSFWLAGGPGETQYF.